These 25 T cell receptor beta chains were all obtained from the same sample, sequenced in a study of cytomegalovirus exposure and HLA in healthy donors (TCRdb year 2017). Library prep was done by the immunoSEQ multiplex PCR assay. The multiplex PCR relied on a mix of 60 forward primers for TCR Vbeta segments and 13 reverse primers for TCR Jbeta segments. The immuneACCESS repertoire file appears here via TCRdb, limited to in-frame rearrangements. These files lack a portion of the clones; in checked studies, under half of the deficit traces to unresolved V genes, and the cause of the others is not known. The sample records about 160,000 clones, roughly 80% of which are singletons. Less than 2.5% of the sample is held by the ten biggest clonotypes. The sample consisted of PBMCs. The receptors here all came from a male donor in good health and CMV-seronegative.

This clone was detected only once. V gene TRBV23-1 combines with J gene TRBJ2-5; D is undetermined. TRBV23-1 is identified as an open reading frame with a role that is uncertain. V was shortened by 6 bases and J by 1 base, with 18 bases between the two germline ends. The CDR3 runs to 16 residues. The CDR3 here is CASSPVTAACQETQYF. The CDR3 DNA is TGCGCCAGCAGCCCAGTCACCGCCGCATGCCAAGAGACCCAGTACTTC.

The V gene is TRBV7-2, the J gene TRBJ2-3; D unresolved. The CDR3 is 14 residues long. The V gene lost 1 base and the J gene lost 0 bases, with 5 bases spanning the gap. Germline CDR1 is SGHTA and CDR2 is FQGNSA. CDR3 coding DNA: TGTGCCAGCAGCTTAGATCAGAGCACAGATACGCAGTATTTT. Translated, it gives CASSLDQSTDTQYF. Variable domain in full (rest from reference TRBV7-2 and TRBJ2-3): GAGVSQSPSNKVTEKGKDVELRCDPISGHTALYWYRQSLGQGLEFLIYFQGNSAPDKSGLPSDRFSAERTGGSVSTLTIQRTQQEDSAVYLCASSLDQSTDTQYFGPGTRLTVL.

This clone was seen once. The rearrangement joins TRBV2 to TRBJ2-7; the D gene is possibly TRBD2 (5 bases). V was shortened by 6 bases and J by 0 bases, with 9 bases between the two germline ends. The CDR3 covers 13 residues. Germline V gives CDR1 SNHLY, CDR2 FYNNEI. CDR3 coding DNA: TGTGCCAGCAGCGACGGACTCTCCTACGAGCAGTACTTC. Encoded protein: CASSDGLSYEQYF.

The gene calls are TRBV5-1 and TRBJ2-5; perhaps TRBD1 as D (5 bases). The J call may be in error: the DNA end matches TRBJ2-7 better. CDR3 size: 15 residues. Germline CDR1 SGHRS, CDR2 YFSETQ. This CDR3 reads CASSLGTGSSYEQYF. The CDR3 DNA reads TGCGCCAGCAGCTTGGGAACAGGATCCTCCTACGAGCAGTACTTC.

The chain has TRBV27 and TRBJ2-3; D is possibly TRBD1 (6 bases). Trimming took off 4 bases at V and 5 bases at J, with 10 bases between the two ends. Germline V gives CDR1 MNHEY, CDR2 SMNVEV (reference sequence). The CDR3 is 13 residues long. The CDR3 nucleotides read TGTGCCAGCAGTTCGGCAGGGGTAGATACGCAGTATTTT. This codes for CASSSAGVDTQYF.

CDR3 coding DNA: TGTGCCAGCAGCCGCTTGCGGGGGAGTGATGAGCAGTTCTTC. Its protein is CASSRLRGSDEQFF. J is TRBJ2-1 and V is TRBV7-2; 7 nucleotides line up with TRBD2. The germline CDR1 and CDR2 sequences are SGHTA and FQGNSA. This CDR3 region has 14 residues. With 5 bases clipped from V and 8 bases from J, the junction kept 9 bases outside the gene matches.

This chain joins TRBV4-1 and TRBJ2-5, with D perhaps matching TRBD1 (5 bases). TRBJ2-7 matches the DNA end more closely, so the J call is doubtful. CDR3 length: 14 amino acids. Germline CDR1 MGHRA, CDR2 YSYEKL. The CDR3 protein is CASSQGGARYEQYF. As DNA, the CDR3 is TGCGCCAGCAGCCAAGGTGGGGCCCGCTACGAGCAGTACTTC.

This clone was detected only a few times. This chain uses TRBV25-1 with TRBJ2-3; 8 bases are shared with TRBD1. Trimming cost V 4 bases and J 0 bases; bases outside gene matches: 3. The CDR3 covers 15 residues. The germline gives CDR1 MGHDK, CDR2 SYGVNS. The CDR3 nucleotides are TGTGCCAGCAGTGCGACAGGGGCCAGCACAGATACGCAGTATTTT. Its protein is CASSATGASTDTQYF.

The chain couples TRBV6-1 to TRBJ2-5; 11 nucleotides agree with TRBD2. This CDR3 is built from 14 residues. Germline assignment: CDR1 MNHNS and CDR2 SASEGT. Trimming removed 7 bases from V and 5 bases from J; junction bases left unmatched: 6. CDR3 sequence reads: CASKLAGAGETQYF. Here the CDR3 DNA reads TGTGCCAGCAAACTAGCGGGGGCAGGTGAGACCCAGTACTTC.

This clone has more than one count but fewer than ten. CDR3 residues: CASSTLTGTLSPLHF. The CDR3 DNA follows: TGTGCCAGCAGTACCCTGACAGGGACGCTATCACCCCTCCACTTT. The chain carries TRBV6-5 and TRBJ1-6; TRBD1 aligns across 7 bases. V trimming: 5 bases; J trimming: 10 bases; junction bases outside the gene matches: 11. This CDR3 comprises 15 residues. The V gene's germline CDR1 is MNHEY and CDR2 SVGAGI.

V usage is TRBV6-1 and J usage is TRBJ1-1; D is uncertain. The V and J ends lost 5 bases and 0 bases respectively, with 4 bases between them. Germline V CDR1 and CDR2: MNHNS, SASEGT. The CDR3 sequence is 12 residues long. In DNA, the CDR3 is TGTGCCAGCAGTCTTATGAACACTGAAGCTTTCTTT. Translating it yields CASSLMNTEAFF.

The chain uses TRBV29-1 and TRBJ1-3; 7 bases map to TRBD1. V was pared by 2 bases and J by 1 base, with 2 bases of the junction left unmatched. Germline V gene sequence: CDR1 SQVTM, CDR2 ANQGSEA. The CDR3 covers 14 residues. CDR3 DNA sequence: TGCAGCGTTGAACAGACAGGGTCTGGAAACACCATATATTTT. Encoded protein: CSVEQTGSGNTIYF.

This clone showed up just a few times. V and J are TRBV27 and TRBJ2-7, with TRBD1 identical over 8 bases. CDR3 size: 14 residues. V gave up 6 bases and J gave up 4 bases; unmatched junction bases: 8. Germline loops: CDR1 MNHEY, CDR2 SMNVEV (reference sequence). The CDR3 sequence is CASSQTGAGYEQYF. CDR3 DNA sequence: TGTGCCAGCAGCCAGACAGGGGCTGGTTACGAGCAGTACTTC.

The V and J genes are TRBV5-4 and TRBJ2-1; D possibly corresponds to TRBD2 (7 bases). This CDR3 spans 14 amino acids. Between the trimmed V and J ends, which lost 2 bases and 2 bases, there was a span of 8 bases. CDR1 and CDR2 (germline): SGHNT, YYREEE (reference sequence). The CDR3 spells CASSFGGPYNEQFF. The CDR3 coding sequence is TGTGCCAGCAGCTTCGGGGGGCCCTACAATGAGCAGTTCTTC. The whole variable domain, remainder taken from reference TRBV5-4 and TRBJ2-1, is ETGVTQSPTHLIKTRGQQVTLRCSSQSGHNTVSWYQQALGQGPQFIFQYYREEENGRGNFPPRFSGLQFPNYSSELNVNALELDDSALYLCASSFGGPYNEQFFGPGTRLTVL.

About this clone itself: This same CDR3 is encoded by further DNA sequences in the sample. V usage is TRBV28 and J usage is TRBJ1-2; 8 bases agree with TRBD1. Per germline, CDR1 MDHEN and CDR2 SYDVKM. V lost 1 base to trimming and J lost 5 bases; unmatched junction nucleotides: 3. This CDR3 contains 14 residues. The CDR3 nucleotides are TGTGCCAGCAGTTTATCGGACAGGGTGTATGGCTACACCTTC. Translating gives CASSLSDRVYGYTF.

In nucleotides, the CDR3 is TGTGCCAGCAGCCTATACAATGAGCAGTTCTTC. This sequence encodes CASSLYNEQFF. The V call is TRBV9, the J call TRBJ2-1; D is unresolved. The CDR3 is made up of 11 amino acids. With 4 bases removed from V and 4 bases from J, the gap between germline ends came to 3 bases. Per the germline V gene, CDR1 is SGDLS and CDR2 is YYNGEE. Full variable domain (outside the CDR3, taken from reference TRBV9 and TRBJ2-1): DSGVTQTPKHLITATGQRVTLRCSPRSGDLSVYWYQQSLDQGLQFLIQYYNGEERAKGNILERFSAQQFPDLHSELNLSSLELGDSALYFCASSLYNEQFFGPGTRLTVL.

V and J are TRBV13 and TRBJ2-3; 13 bases map to TRBD2. V was pared by 4 bases and J by 6 bases, with 7 bases of the junction left unmatched. This CDR3 has 16 residues. Germline V lookup: CDR1 PRHDT, CDR2 FYEKMQ (reference sequence). CDR3 sequence: CASSWGLAGTPDTQYF. The CDR3, as DNA: TGTGCCAGCAGCTGGGGACTAGCGGGGACCCCGGATACGCAGTATTTT.

The chain employs TRBV4-1 and TRBJ2-2; possibly TRBD1 for D (5 bases). The CDR3 consists of 17 residues. The ends were cut back, 5 bases at V and 6 bases at J, with 22 bases in the middle. Looked up from germline, CDR1 is MGHRA and CDR2 is YSYEKL. CDR3 sequence: CASSFGHNRVDAGELFF. For the CDR3, the DNA is TGCGCCAGCAGCTTCGGACACAATAGAGTTGACGCCGGGGAGCTGTTTTTT.

The chain couples TRBV6-5 to TRBJ2-1, with no clear D. Germline assignment: CDR1 MNHEY and CDR2 SVGAGI. The length of the CDR3 is 15 residues. V gave up 7 bases and J gave up 0 bases, with 13 bases separating them. CDR3 sequence (DNA): TGTGCCAGCAACCCTAGTCGCAGCTCCTACAATGAGCAGTTCTTC. This translates into CASNPSRSSYNEQFF.

V and J are TRBV4-1 and TRBJ2-3; D remains ambiguous. This CDR3 has 14 residues. Germline loops: CDR1 MGHRA, CDR2 YSYEKL. Trimming removed 1 base from V and 4 bases from J, with 9 bases in between. In nucleotides, the CDR3 is TGCGCCAGCAGCCAAGGTCCGAGAGCAGATACGCAGTATTTT. Amino acids: CASSQGPRADTQYF.

This chain connects TRBV28 to TRBJ1-4, with D unclear. Trimming cost V 5 bases and J 6 bases, with 25 bases left between them. CDR3 size: 18 residues. Germline-derived CDR1 and CDR2 are MDHEN and SYDVKM. CDR3 sequence reads: CASSAHSGSEEGYEKLFF. The CDR3 DNA sequence: TGTGCCAGCAGTGCTCATTCGGGCTCCGAAGAGGGATATGAAAAACTGTTTTTT.

The chain couples TRBV9 to TRBJ1-3, with 9 bases identical to TRBD1. After removal of 2 bases from V and 2 bases from J, the junction contained 8 bases not matched to a gene. Germline CDR1 and CDR2: SGDLS and YYNGEE. The CDR3 sequence is 17 residues long. CDR3 residues: CASSVNPGQGPGNTIYF. The DNA for the CDR3 is TGTGCCAGCAGCGTGAACCCGGGACAGGGACCTGGAAACACCATATATTTT.

As regards this clone: The junction departs from germline at one end; a sequencing error may be responsible. The chain joins TRBV20-1 to TRBJ1-2, with D possibly being TRBD1 (5 bases). Germline V gene sequence: CDR1 DFQATT, CDR2 SNEGSKA (reference sequence). This CDR3 has 11 residues. CDR3 nucleotide sequence: TGCAGTGCCTCGGGGGAATATGGCTACCCCTTC. Translated, it gives CSASGEYGYPF.

The chain has TRBV29-1 and TRBJ1-3; D is uncertain. The J call may not be correct, given that the DNA end is closer to TRBJ2-2. Per the germline V gene, CDR1 is SQVTM and CDR2 is ANQGSEA. The CDR3 loop spans 14 amino acids. The CDR3 DNA reads as TGCAGCGTTGGTGCATTTCCGAACACCGGGGAGCTGTTTTTT. This gives the protein CSVGAFPNTGELFF.

In its sample, this clone was seen a few times. The chain carries TRBV28 and TRBJ2-7; TRBD1 matches 7 bases. Trimming removed 3 bases from V and 0 bases from J; junction bases left unmatched: 8. The CDR3 has 16 residues. Germline-derived CDR1 and CDR2 are MDHEN and SYDVKM. The CDR3 sequence is CASSLGRAGGSYEQYF. CDR3 bases: TGTGCCAGCAGTTTGGGGCGGGCAGGGGGCTCCTACGAGCAGTACTTC.